This T cell receptor beta chain was recovered during a study of blood T cell repertoires in COVID-19. Trimming took off 6 bases at V and 3 bases at J, with 17 bases between the two ends. Per germline, CDR1 SQVTM and CDR2 ANQGSEA. This CDR3 has 14 amino acids. Sequenced by immunoSEQ multiplex PCR; TCRdb stores in-frame clones only, minus some. The sample lists tens of thousands of clones; under 90% were seen once. The clonotype originates from a man aged 45-65 years with active COVID-19. What was sequenced was peripheral blood. The chain links TRBV29-1 to TRBJ1-1, with D hard to call. The CDR3 coding sequence is TGCAGCGTGCACCGGGAGAGTTTGGACACTGAAGCTTTCTTT. Protein: CSVHRESLDTEAFF.